This TCR beta chain is drawn from a study of blood T cell repertoires in COVID-19. Across the study: Acute and convalescent COVID-19 samples came from the United States, Italy and Spain. In each case, the material was cDNA or gDNA derived from T cells, B-cell-depleted T cells, or PBMCs.

Germline V gene sequence: CDR1 MNHNS, CDR2 SASEGT. Trimming removed 0 bases from V and 7 bases from J, with 13 bases in between. This CDR3 contains 16 residues. How the authors handled the data: Counts of nucleated cells, estimated from reference gene primer amplification, were obtained. Method: immunoSEQ multiplex PCR; TCRdb's copy keeps in-frame clones and lacks some. V, J and clone size are taken as reported in that table, and D and trimming were inferred from the DNA itself. The data contain about 46,000 clones, approximately 90% of them singletons. This chain connects TRBV6-1 to TRBJ1-6; D gene unclear. The sequence came from a man over 45 with acute or convalescent COVID-19. Sequenced: peripheral blood. The CDR3 DNA reads as TGTGCCAGCAGTGAAGCCCCGTTTCCGGTGAATTCACCCCTCCACTTT. Protein product: CASSEAPFPVNSPLHF.